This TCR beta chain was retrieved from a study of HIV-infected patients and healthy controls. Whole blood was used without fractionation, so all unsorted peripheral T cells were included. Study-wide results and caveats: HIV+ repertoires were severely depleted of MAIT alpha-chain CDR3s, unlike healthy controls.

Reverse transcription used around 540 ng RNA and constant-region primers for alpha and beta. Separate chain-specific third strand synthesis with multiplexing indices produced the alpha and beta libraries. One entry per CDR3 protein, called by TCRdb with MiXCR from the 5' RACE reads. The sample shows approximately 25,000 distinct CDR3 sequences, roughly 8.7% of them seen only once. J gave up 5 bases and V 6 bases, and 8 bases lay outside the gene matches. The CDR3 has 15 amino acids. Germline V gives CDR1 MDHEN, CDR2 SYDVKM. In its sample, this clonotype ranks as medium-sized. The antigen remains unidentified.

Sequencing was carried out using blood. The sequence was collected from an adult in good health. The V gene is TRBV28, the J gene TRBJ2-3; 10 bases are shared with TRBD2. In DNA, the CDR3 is TGTGCCAGCAGGTCACTAGCGGGGCCCCTAGATACGCAGTATTTT. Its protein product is CASRSLAGPLDTQYF.